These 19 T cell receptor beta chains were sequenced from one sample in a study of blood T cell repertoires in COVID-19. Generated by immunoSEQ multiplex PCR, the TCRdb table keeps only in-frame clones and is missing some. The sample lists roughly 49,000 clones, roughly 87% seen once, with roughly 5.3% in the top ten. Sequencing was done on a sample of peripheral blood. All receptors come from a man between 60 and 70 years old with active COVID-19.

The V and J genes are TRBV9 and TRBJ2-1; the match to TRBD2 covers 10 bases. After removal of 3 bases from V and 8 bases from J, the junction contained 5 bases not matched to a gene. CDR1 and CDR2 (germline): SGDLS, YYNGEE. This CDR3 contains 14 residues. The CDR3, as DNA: TGTGCCAGCAGCGCCGGGACTAGCGTCCATGAGCAGTTCTTC. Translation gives CASSAGTSVHEQFF. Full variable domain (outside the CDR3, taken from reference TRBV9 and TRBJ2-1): DSGVTQTPKHLITATGQRVTLRCSPRSGDLSVYWYQQSLDQGLQFLIQYYNGEERAKGNILERFSAQQFPDLHSELNLSSLELGDSALYFCASSAGTSVHEQFFGPGTRLTVL.

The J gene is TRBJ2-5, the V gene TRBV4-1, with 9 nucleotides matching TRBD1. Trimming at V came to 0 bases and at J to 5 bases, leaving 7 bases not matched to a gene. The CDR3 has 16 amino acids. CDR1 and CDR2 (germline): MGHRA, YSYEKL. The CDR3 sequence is CASSQDGGTGYETQYF. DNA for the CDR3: TGCGCCAGCAGCCAAGATGGTGGGACAGGGTACGAGACCCAGTACTTC.

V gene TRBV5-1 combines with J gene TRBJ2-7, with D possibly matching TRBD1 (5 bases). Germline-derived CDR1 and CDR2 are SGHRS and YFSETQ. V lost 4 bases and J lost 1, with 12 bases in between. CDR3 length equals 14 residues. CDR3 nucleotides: TGCGCCAGCAGCGCGGCCCCAGGGTCCTACGAGCAGTACTTC. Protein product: CASSAAPGSYEQYF.

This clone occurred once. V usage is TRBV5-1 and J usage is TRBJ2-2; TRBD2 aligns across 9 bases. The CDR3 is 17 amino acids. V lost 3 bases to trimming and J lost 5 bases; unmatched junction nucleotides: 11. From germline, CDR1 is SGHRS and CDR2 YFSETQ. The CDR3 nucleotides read TGCGCCAGCAGCTGGCAGGCACTAGCGGGCGCAACCGGGGAGCTGTTTTTT. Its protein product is CASSWQALAGATGELFF.

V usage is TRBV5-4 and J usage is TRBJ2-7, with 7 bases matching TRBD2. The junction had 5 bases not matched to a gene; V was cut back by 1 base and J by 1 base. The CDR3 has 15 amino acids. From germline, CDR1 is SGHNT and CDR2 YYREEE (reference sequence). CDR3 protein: CASSLNPGGSYEQYF. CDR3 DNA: TGTGCCAGCAGCTTGAATCCGGGGGGATCCTACGAGCAGTACTTC.

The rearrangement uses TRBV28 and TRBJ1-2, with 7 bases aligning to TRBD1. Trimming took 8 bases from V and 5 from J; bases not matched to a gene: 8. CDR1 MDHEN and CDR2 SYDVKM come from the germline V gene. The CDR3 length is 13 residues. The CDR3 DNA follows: TGTGCCAGCGGATTAGGGACAGAATATGGCTACACCTTC. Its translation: CASGLGTEYGYTF.

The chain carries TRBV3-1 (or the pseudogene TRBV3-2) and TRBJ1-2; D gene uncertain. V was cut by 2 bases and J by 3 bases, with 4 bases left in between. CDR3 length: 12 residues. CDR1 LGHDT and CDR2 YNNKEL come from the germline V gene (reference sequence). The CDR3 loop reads CASSQPDYGYTF. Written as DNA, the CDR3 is TGTGCCAGCAGCCAACCCGACTATGGCTACACCTTC.

The CDR3 sequence is CASSQASWLAGAHEQFF. CDR3 nucleotides: TGTGCCAGCAGCCAAGCCTCCTGGCTAGCGGGAGCCCATGAGCAGTTCTTC. The V call is TRBV4-2, the J call TRBJ2-1; 10 nucleotides line up with TRBD2. Germline trimming cut 1 base from V and 8 bases from J; bases unmatched to any gene: 11. The length of the CDR3 is 17 residues. Germline CDR1 reads LGHNA; CDR2 reads YNFKEQ.

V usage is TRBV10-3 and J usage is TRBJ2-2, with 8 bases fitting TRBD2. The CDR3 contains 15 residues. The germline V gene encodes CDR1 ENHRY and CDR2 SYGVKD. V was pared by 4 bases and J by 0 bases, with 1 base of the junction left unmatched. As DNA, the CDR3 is TGTGCCATCAGTGTTAGCGGGGCGAACACCGGGGAGCTGTTTTTT. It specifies CAISVSGANTGELFF.

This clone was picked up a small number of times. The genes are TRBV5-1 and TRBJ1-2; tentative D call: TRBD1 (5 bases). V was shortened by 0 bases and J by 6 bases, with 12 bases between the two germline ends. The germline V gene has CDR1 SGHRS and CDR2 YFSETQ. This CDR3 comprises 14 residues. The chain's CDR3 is CASSLDPRGDGYTF. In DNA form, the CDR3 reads TGCGCCAGCAGCTTGGACCCACGGGGGGATGGCTACACCTTC.

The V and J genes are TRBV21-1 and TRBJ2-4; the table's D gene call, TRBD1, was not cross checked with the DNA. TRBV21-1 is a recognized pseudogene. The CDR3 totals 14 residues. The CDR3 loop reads CASRQDSCKNIQYF. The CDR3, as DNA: TGTGCCAGCAGGCAAGACAGCTGCAAAAACATTCAGTACTTC.

The CDR3 nucleotides read TGTGCCAGCAGCTTGCCGGCTAGCGGGAAGTACGAGCAGTACTTC. This gives the protein CASSLPASGKYEQYF. This sequence joins TRBV5-4 and TRBJ2-7, with TRBD2 matching over 9 bases. Germline V gene sequence: CDR1 SGHNT, CDR2 YYREEE (reference sequence). The CDR3 loop spans 15 amino acids. With 1 base clipped from V and 4 bases from J, the junction kept 6 bases outside the gene matches.

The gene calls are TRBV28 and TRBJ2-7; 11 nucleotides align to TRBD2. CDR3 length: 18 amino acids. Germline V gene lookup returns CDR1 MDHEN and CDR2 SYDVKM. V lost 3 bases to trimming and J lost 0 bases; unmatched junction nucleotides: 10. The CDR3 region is CASSLGPLTSGSSYEQYF. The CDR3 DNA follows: TGTGCCAGCAGTTTGGGCCCCCTAACTAGCGGGAGCTCCTACGAGCAGTACTTC. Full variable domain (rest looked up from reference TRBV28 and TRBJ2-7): DVKVTQSSRYLVKRTGEKVFLECVQDMDHENMFWYRQDPGLGLRLIYFSYDVKMKEKGDIPEGYSVSREKKERFSLILESASTNQTSMYLCASSLGPLTSGSSYEQYFGPGTRLTVT.

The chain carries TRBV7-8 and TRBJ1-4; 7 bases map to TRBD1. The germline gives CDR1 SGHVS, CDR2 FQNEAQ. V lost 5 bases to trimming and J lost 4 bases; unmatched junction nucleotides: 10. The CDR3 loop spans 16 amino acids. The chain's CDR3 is CASSRRRDSLNEKLFF. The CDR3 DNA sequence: TGTGCCAGCAGCCGCAGAAGGGACAGCCTTAATGAAAAACTGTTTTTT. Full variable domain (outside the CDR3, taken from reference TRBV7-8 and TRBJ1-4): GAGVSQSPRYKVAKRGQDVALRCDPISGHVSLFWYQQALGQGPEFLTYFQNEAQLDKSGLPSDRFFAERPEGSVSTLKIQRTQQEDSAVYLCASSRRRDSLNEKLFFGSGTQLSVL.

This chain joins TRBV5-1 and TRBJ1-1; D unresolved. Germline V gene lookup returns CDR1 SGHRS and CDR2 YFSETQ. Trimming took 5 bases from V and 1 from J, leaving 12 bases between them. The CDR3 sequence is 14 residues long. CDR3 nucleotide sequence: TGCGCCAGCAGTACGACGGCAGGGAACACTGAAGCTTTCTTT. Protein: CASSTTAGNTEAFF.

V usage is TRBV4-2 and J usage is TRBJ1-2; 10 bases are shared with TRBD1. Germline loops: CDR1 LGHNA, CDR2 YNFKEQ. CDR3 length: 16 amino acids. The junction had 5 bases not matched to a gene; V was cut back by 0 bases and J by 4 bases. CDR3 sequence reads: CASSQDYGDRGYGYTF. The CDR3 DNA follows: TGTGCCAGCAGCCAAGATTACGGGGACAGGGGCTATGGCTACACCTTC.

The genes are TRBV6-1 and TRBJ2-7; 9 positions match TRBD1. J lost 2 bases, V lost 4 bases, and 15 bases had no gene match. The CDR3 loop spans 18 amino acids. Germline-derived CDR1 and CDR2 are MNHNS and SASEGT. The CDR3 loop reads CASSVSGQGRTSPYEQYF. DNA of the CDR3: TGTGCCAGCAGTGTCTCGGGACAGGGAAGAACTAGCCCCTACGAGCAGTACTTC.

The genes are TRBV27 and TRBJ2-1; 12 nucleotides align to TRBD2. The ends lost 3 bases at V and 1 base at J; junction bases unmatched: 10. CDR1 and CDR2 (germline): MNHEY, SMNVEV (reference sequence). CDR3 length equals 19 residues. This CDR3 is CASSLDRLAGVTSYNEQFF. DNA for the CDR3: TGTGCCAGCAGTTTGGATCGACTAGCGGGAGTGACGTCCTACAATGAGCAGTTCTTC.

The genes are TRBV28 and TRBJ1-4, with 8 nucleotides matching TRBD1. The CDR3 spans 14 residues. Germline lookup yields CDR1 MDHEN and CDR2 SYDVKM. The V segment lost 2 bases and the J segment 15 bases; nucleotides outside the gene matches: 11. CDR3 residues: CASSLDAGGRVVFF. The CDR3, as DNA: TGTGCCAGCAGTTTAGACGCAGGGGGCCGGGTTGTGTTTTTT.